This T cell receptor (beta chain) was retrieved from a study of siplizumab effects on memory and regulatory T cells. Study findings and constraints: No functional test confirmed suppression by proliferating siplizumab-culture Tregs. Memory cells seemed less diverse than naive T cells, which also seemed major contributors to the alloresponse. The mapping of alloreactive clones to unstimulated subsets covered only a minor fraction of them. Only a minority of proliferating CD4+ or CD8+ clones had an assignable naive or memory phenotype, with roughly 80-95% lacking one.

Unmatched junction bases numbered 9, after V lost 10 bases and J lost 5 bases. The CDR3 totals 13 residues. Germline V gene lookup returns CDR1 SGHNT and CDR2 YYREEE (reference sequence). The table came from immunoSEQ multiplex PCR; TCRdb's copy has only in-frame clones and leaves some out. This table holds some 97,000 clones, roughly 93% found once. With regard to this clone: What it binds is not known.

The source is a human donor in good health. The genes are TRBV5-4 and TRBJ2-3, with TRBD1 matching over 8 bases. The sample consisted of non-Treg CD4+ T cells sorted from blood. DNA for the CDR3: TGTGCCGGAGGGACAGGACCTAAAGATACGCAGTATTTT. Encoded protein: CAGGTGPKDTQYF.